The 11 T cell receptor beta chains below were found in one sample sequenced in a study of OX40 agonist ivuxolimab in advanced cancers. Measured with immunoSEQ multiplex PCR; TCRdb has only the in-frame clones, and not every one. The sample has about 51,000 clones, 85% to 90% seen once. The sequences come from CD4+ or CD8+ T cells sorted from blood, collected in a trial of the OX40 agonist ivuxolimab. Receptors were obtained from an adult with an advanced solid tumor such as melanoma, head and neck, liver or kidney cancer.

This rearrangement joins TRBV7-2 to TRBJ1-1, with D possibly matching TRBD1 (5 bases). Trimming shortened V by 1 base and J by 7 bases, and 22 bases separated the two germline ends. This CDR3 has 17 residues. Germline V lookup: CDR1 SGHTA, CDR2 FQGNSA. As DNA, the CDR3 is TGTGCCAGCAGCTTAGGACCCCGCCGGGGAGGGGCACTTGAAGCTTTCTTT. Protein: CASSLGPRRGGALEAFF.

The chain joins TRBV10-3 to TRBJ2-5; tentative D call: TRBD2 (5 bases). The germline V gene encodes CDR1 ENHRY and CDR2 SYGVKD. V was shortened by 5 bases and J by 5 bases, with 9 bases between the two germline ends. The CDR3 sequence is 12 residues long. CDR3 protein: CAISRSVETQYF. In nucleotides, the CDR3 is TGTGCCATCAGTCGTAGCGTGGAGACCCAGTACTTC.

V is TRBV7-2 and J is TRBJ1-6; a weak D match, TRBD1 (6 bases). Germline V CDR1 and CDR2: SGHTA, FQGNSA. This CDR3 spans 15 amino acids. Trimming took 9 bases from V and 4 from J, leaving 16 bases between them. CDR3 residues: CARRQAAQYNSPLHF. In DNA, the CDR3 is TGTGCCAGAAGACAGGCGGCCCAATATAATTCACCCCTCCACTTT.

The gene calls are TRBV5-6 and TRBJ2-7; maybe TRBD1 (6 bases). This CDR3 spans 13 amino acids. Germline V gene data show CDR1 as SGHDT and CDR2 as YYEEEE. The V and J ends lost 3 bases and 2 bases respectively, with 9 bases between them. The CDR3 DNA reads as TGTGCCAGCAGCTCTTGGACAGCCTACGAGCAGTACTTC. Its translation is CASSSWTAYEQYF.

The chain couples TRBV5-1 to TRBJ1-2, with 11 bases that match TRBD1. J lost 8 bases, V lost 5 bases, and 8 bases had no gene match. The CDR3 has 14 amino acids. CDR1 is SGHRS, CDR2 YFSETQ, per germline. The CDR3 region is CASSPSGQGDGYTF. The CDR3 nucleotides are TGCGCCAGCAGTCCTTCGGGACAGGGGGACGGCTACACCTTC.

This clone turned up a few times. V gene TRBV5-1 combines with J gene TRBJ2-3, with D possibly TRBD1 on 6 matching bases. The CDR3 covers 13 residues. Trimming stripped 0 bases from V and 5 bases from J, with 7 bases between. Germline-derived CDR1 and CDR2 are SGHRS and YFSETQ. The DNA of the CDR3 is TGCGCCAGCAGCTTGGACAGGGAAGATACGCAGTATTTT. Amino acids: CASSLDREDTQYF.

The chain is built from TRBV21-1 and TRBJ1-2; the tabulated D call, TRBD1, remains unverified against the DNA. TRBV21-1 is given as a pseudogene. The CDR3 contains 15 residues. CDR3 sequence: CASSKETGLVRGYTF. The CDR3, as DNA: TGTGCCAGCAGCAAAGAGACAGGGCTGGTTCGCGGCTACACCTTC.

The chain couples TRBV28 to TRBJ2-2; D gene ambiguous. Trimming stripped 9 bases from V and 8 bases from J, with 10 bases between. This CDR3 has 11 residues. CDR1 is MDHEN and CDR2 is SYDVKM in the germline V gene. The DNA of the CDR3 is TGTGCCAGTGATCGGCGGGGGGAGCTGTTTTTT. Encoded protein: CASDRRGELFF.

The chain couples TRBV7-3 to TRBJ1-5; a possible D gene is TRBD1 (5 bases). V lost 7 bases to trimming and J lost 5 bases, with 9 bases between them. Germline CDR1 is SGHTA and CDR2 is FQGTGA. The CDR3 is made up of 12 amino acids. CDR3 protein: CASIRGDQPQHF. As DNA, the CDR3 is TGTGCCAGCATCCGGGGGGATCAGCCCCAGCATTTT.

This clone is a singleton in its sample. The chain recombines TRBV7-3 with TRBJ2-2; maybe TRBD1 (6 bases). The CDR3 covers 16 residues. The germline V and J ends were trimmed by 2 bases and 0 bases, with 10 bases remaining between them. Germline V gives CDR1 SGHTA, CDR2 FQGTGA. The CDR3 sequence: CASSLQTGPNTGELFF. The CDR3 DNA sequence: TGTGCCAGCAGCTTACAGACAGGACCGAACACCGGGGAGCTGTTTTTT. The full variable domain, in which reference TRBV7-3 and TRBJ2-2 provide the parts outside the CDR3, is GAGVSQTPSNKVTEKGKYVELRCDPISGHTALYWYRQSLGQGPEFLIYFQGTGAADDSGLPNDRFFAVRPEGSVSTLKIQRTERGDSAVYLCASSLQTGPNTGELFFGEGSRLTVL.

The chain links TRBV19 to TRBJ1-1, with no clear D. Germline V gene data show CDR1 as LNHDA and CDR2 as SQIVND (reference sequence). V lost 3 bases to trimming and J lost 10 bases, with 15 bases between them. The CDR3 consists of 13 residues. The CDR3 DNA follows: TGTGCCAGTAGTATTGATCGTTTCGGGGTAGCTTTCTTT. Translated: CASSIDRFGVAFF.